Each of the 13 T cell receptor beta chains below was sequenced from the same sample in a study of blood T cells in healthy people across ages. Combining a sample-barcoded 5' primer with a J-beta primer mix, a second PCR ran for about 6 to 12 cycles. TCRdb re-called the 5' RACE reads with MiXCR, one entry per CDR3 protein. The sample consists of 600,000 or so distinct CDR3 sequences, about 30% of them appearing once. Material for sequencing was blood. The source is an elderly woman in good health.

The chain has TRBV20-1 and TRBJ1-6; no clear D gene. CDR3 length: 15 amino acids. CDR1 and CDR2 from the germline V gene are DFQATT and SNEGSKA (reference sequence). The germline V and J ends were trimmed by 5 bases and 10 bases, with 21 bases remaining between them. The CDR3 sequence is CSAGSGRVVGSPLHF. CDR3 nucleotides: TGCAGTGCTGGGAGCGGACGGGTCGTGGGATCACCCCTCCACTTT.

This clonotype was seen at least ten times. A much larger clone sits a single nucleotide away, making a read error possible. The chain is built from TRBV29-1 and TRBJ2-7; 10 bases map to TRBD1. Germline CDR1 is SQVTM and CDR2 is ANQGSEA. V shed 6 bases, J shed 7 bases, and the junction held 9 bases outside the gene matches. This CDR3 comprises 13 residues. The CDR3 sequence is CSVMTGGIDEQYF. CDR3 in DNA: TGCAGCGTCATGACAGGGGGCATCGATGAGCAGTACTTC.

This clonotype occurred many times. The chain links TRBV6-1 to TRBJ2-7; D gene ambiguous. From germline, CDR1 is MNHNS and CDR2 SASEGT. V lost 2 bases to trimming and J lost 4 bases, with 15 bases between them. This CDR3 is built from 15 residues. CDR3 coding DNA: TGTGCCAGCAGTGAAATGGGGATGGGCTCTTACGAGCAGTACTTC. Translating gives CASSEMGMGSYEQYF.

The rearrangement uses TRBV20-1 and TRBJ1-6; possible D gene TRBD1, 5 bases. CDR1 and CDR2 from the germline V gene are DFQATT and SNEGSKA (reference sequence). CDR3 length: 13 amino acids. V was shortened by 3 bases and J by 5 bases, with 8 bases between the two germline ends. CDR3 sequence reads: CSASSRDNSPLHF. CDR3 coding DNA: TGCAGTGCTAGCTCCAGGGATAATTCACCCCTCCACTTT.

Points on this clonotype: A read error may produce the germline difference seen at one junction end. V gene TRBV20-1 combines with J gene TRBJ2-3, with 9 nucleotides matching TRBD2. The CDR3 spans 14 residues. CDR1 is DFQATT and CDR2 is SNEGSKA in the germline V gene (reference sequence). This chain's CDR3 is CSARKRGATGTQYF. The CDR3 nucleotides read TGCAGTGCTAGGAAGCGGGGGGCCACAGGTACGCAGTATTTT.

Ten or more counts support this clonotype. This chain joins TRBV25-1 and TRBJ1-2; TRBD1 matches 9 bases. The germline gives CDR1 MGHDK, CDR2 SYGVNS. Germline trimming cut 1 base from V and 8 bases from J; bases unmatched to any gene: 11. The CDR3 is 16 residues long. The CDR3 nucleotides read TGTGCCAGCAGTGAATCCCGGGCCGGGACAGGGTACGGCTACACCTTC. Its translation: CASSESRAGTGYGYTF.

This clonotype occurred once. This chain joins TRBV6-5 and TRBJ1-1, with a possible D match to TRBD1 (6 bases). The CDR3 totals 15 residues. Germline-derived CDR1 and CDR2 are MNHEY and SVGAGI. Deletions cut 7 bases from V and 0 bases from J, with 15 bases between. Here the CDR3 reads CASKETGALNTEAFF. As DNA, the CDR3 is TGTGCCAGCAAAGAGACAGGTGCCCTGAACACTGAAGCTTTCTTT.

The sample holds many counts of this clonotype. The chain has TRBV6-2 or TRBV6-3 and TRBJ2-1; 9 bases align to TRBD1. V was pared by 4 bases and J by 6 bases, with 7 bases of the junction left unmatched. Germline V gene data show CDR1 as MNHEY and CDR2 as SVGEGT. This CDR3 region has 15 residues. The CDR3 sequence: CASSSGQGISNEQFF. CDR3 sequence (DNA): TGTGCCAGCAGTTCGGGACAGGGTATCTCCAATGAGCAGTTCTTC.

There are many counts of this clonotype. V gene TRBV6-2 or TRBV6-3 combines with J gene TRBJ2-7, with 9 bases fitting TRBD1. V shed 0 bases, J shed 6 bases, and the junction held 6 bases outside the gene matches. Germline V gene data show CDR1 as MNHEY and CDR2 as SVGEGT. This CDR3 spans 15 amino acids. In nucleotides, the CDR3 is TGTGCCAGCAGTTACTCGGGGACAGGGATCGGCGAGCAGTACTTC. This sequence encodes CASSYSGTGIGEQYF.

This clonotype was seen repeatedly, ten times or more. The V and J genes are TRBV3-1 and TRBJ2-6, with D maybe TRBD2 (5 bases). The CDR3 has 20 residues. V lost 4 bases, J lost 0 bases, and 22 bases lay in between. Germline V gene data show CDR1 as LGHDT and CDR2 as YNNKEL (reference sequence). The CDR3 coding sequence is TGTGCCAGCAGCCCTATAACCACGCCCCTGGGGAGCTCTGGGGCCAACGTCCTGACTTTC. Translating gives CASSPITTPLGSSGANVLTF.

The CDR3 sequence: CSAQGKTEAFF. The CDR3, as DNA: TGCAGCGCCCAGGGGAAAACTGAAGCTTTCTTT. The rearrangement joins TRBV29-1 to TRBJ1-1; the D gene is possibly TRBD1 (6 bases). V lost 7 bases, J lost 5 bases, and 11 bases lay in between. The CDR3 is 11 residues long. From germline, CDR1 is SQVTM and CDR2 ANQGSEA.

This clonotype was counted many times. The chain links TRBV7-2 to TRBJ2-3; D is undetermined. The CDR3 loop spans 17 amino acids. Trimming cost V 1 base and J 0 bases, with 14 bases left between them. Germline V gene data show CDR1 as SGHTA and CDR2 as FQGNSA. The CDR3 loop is CASSLDWIGLSTDTQYF. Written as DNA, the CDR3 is TGTGCCAGCAGCTTAGATTGGATCGGGCTAAGCACAGATACGCAGTATTTT.

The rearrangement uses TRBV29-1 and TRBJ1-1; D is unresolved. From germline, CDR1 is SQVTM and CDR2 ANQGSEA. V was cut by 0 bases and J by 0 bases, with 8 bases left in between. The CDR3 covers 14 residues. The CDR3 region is CSVEEATVNTEAFF. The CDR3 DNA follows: TGCAGCGTTGAAGAGGCAACCGTGAACACTGAAGCTTTCTTT.